Below, 2 T cell receptor beta chains from the same sample are listed, as sequenced in a study of T-cell memory formation after mild COVID-19. TCRdb passed the 5' RACE reads through MiXCR, listing each CDR3 protein once. The sample has around 150,000 distinct CDR3 sequences, about 28% seen once. The sample was PBMCs or a T cell subset sorted from them (not recorded which). Source of these receptors: an adult woman who had mild COVID-19 (a few samples of this study predate the infection). Cell type and time point are not known.

V is TRBV12-3 or TRBV12-4 and J is TRBJ2-3; 7 nucleotides align to TRBD1. The ends lost 8 bases at V and 4 bases at J; junction bases unmatched: 9. CDR3 length: 14 residues. CDR3 protein: CASVDRPGADTQYF. In DNA, the CDR3 is TGTGCCAGCGTGGACAGGCCTGGGGCAGATACGCAGTATTTT.

The chain joins TRBV7-2 to TRBJ2-1, with TRBD2 matching over 10 bases. V lost 5 bases, J lost 6 bases, and 16 bases stayed unmatched. The CDR3 sequence is 18 residues long. CDR1 SGHTA and CDR2 FQGNSA come from the germline V gene. The DNA for the CDR3 is TGTGCCAGCAGCCATGACCCTAGCGGGAGTCGTAGGGGCAATGAGCAGTTCTTC. It specifies CASSHDPSGSRRGNEQFF.